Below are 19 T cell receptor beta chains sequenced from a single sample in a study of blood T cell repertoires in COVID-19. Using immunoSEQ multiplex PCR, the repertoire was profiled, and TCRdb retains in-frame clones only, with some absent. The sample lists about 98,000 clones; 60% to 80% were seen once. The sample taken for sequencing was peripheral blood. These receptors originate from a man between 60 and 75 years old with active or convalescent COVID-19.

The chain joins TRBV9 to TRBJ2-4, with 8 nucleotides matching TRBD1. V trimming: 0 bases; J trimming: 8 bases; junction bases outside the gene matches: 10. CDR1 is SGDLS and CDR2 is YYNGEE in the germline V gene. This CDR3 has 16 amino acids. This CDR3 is CASSVELGTGQDIQYF. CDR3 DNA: TGTGCCAGCAGCGTAGAATTGGGGACAGGCCAAGACATTCAGTACTTC.

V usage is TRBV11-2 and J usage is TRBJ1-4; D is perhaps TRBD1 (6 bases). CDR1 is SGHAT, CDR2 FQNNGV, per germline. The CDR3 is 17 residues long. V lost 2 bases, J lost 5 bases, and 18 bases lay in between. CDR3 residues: CASSLLGAGTGNEKLFF. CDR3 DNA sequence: TGTGCCAGCAGCTTATTGGGGGCAGGGACGGGGAATGAAAAACTGTTTTTT.

The CDR3 DNA reads as TGTGCCAGCAGCCAAGGAGCAAACTACAATGAGCAGTTCTTC. It yields the protein CASSQGANYNEQFF. The chain carries TRBV3-1 (or the pseudogene TRBV3-2) and TRBJ2-1, with unresolved D. V shed 1 base and J shed 3 bases, with 7 bases lying between them. This CDR3 contains 14 residues. Germline loops: CDR1 LGHDT, CDR2 YNNKEL (reference sequence).

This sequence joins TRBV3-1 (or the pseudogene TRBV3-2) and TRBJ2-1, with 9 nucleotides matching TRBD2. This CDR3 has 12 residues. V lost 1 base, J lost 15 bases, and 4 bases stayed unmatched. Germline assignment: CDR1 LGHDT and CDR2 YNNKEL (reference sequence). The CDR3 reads CASSQGQREAFF. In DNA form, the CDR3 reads TGTGCCAGCAGCCAAGGCCAGCGGGAGGCGTTCTTC.

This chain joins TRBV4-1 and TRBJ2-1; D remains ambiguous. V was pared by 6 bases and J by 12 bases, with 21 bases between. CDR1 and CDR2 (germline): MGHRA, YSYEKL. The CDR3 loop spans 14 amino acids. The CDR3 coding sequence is TGCGCCAGCAGTCCGAGTGGTAGCCCCCGATGGCAGTTCTTC. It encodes CASSPSGSPRWQFF.

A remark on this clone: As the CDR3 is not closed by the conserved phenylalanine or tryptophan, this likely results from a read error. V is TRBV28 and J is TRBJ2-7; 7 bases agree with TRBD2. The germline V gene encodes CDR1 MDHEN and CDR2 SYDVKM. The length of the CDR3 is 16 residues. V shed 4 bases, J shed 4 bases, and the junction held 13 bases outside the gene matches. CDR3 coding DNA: TGTGCCAGCAGTTCGGCGGGAGCAATTACCCCGTACGAGCAGTACCTC. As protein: CASSSAGAITPYEQYL.

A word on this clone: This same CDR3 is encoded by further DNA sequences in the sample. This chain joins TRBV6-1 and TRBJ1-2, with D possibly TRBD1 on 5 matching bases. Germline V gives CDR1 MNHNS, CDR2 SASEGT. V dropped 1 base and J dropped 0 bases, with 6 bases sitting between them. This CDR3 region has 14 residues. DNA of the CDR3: TGTGCCAGCAGTGAAGAACAGGCTAACTATGGCTACACCTTC. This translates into CASSEEQANYGYTF.

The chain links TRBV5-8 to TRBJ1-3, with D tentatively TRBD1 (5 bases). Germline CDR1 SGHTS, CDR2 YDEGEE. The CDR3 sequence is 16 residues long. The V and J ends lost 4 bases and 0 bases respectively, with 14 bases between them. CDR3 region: CASSARGDFSGNTIYF. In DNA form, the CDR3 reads TGTGCCAGCAGCGCCCGAGGGGACTTCTCTGGAAACACCATATATTTT.

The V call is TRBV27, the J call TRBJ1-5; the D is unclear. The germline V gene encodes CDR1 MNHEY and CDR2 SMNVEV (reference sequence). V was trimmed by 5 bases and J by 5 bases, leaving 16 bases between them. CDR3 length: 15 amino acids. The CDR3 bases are TGTGCCAGCAGTGCTCGCGGGGTGCCCTATCAGCCCCAGCATTTT. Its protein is CASSARGVPYQPQHF.

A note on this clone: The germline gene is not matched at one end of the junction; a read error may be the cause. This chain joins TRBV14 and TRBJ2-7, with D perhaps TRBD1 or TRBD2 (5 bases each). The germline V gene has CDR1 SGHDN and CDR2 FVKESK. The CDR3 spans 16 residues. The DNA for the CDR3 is TGTGCCAGCAGTCAAGGGGCAACTTACGGGCGGGCCGAGCAGTACTTC. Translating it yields CASSQGATYGRAEQYF.

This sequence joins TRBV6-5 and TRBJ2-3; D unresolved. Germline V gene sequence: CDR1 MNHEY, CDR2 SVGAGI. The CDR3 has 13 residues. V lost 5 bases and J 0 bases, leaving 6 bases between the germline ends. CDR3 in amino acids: CASSLQSTDTQYF. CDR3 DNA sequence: TGTGCCAGCAGTCTACAGAGCACAGATACGCAGTATTTT.

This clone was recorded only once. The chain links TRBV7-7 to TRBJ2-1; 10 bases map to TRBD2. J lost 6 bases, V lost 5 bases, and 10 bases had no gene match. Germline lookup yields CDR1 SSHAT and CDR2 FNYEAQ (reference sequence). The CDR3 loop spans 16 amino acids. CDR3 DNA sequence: TGTGCCAGCAGCCCGGCCGGGACTAGCGAGCGCAATGAGCAGTTCTTC. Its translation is CASSPAGTSERNEQFF.

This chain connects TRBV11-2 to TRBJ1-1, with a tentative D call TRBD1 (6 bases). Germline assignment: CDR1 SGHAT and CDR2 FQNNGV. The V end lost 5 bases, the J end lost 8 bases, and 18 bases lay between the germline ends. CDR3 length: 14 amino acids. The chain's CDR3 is CASSALQGVAEAFF. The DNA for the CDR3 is TGTGCCAGCAGCGCCTTACAGGGAGTGGCCGAAGCTTTCTTT.

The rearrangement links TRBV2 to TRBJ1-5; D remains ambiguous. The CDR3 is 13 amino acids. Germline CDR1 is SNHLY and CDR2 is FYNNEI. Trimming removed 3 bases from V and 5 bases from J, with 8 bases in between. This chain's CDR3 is CASSEGRHQPQHF. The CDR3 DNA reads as TGTGCCAGCAGTGAGGGGAGACATCAGCCCCAGCATTTT.

CDR3 in DNA: TGTGCCACCAGTGATTTGCAAAGCGGGGGAACCTACAATGAGCAGTTCTTC. It is translated as CATSDLQSGGTYNEQFF. This chain uses TRBV24-1 with TRBJ2-1; 8 positions agree with TRBD2. Germline V gene sequence: CDR1 KGHDR, CDR2 SFDVKD. V gave up 0 bases and J gave up 2 bases; unmatched junction bases: 5. This CDR3 has 17 amino acids.

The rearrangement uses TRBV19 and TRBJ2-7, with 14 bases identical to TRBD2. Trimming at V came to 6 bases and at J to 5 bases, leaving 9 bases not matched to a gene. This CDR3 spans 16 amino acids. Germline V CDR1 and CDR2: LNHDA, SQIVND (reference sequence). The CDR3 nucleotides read TGTGCCAGTAGAGGGACGGGACTAGCGGGAGTGGACGAGCAGTACTTC. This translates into CASRGTGLAGVDEQYF. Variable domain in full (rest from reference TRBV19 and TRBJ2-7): DGGITQSPKYLFRKEGQNVTLSCEQNLNHDAMYWYRQDPGQGLRLIYYSQIVNDFQKGDIAEGYSVSREKKESFPLTVTSAQKNPTAFYLCASRGTGLAGVDEQYFGPGTRLTVT.

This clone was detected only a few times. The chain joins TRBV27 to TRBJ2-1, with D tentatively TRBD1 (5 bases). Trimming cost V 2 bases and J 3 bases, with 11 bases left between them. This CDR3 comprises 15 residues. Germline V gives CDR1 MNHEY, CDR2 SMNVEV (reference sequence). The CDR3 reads CASSLGQGFYNEQFF. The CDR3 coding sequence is TGTGCCAGCAGTTTAGGGCAGGGTTTCTACAATGAGCAGTTCTTC.

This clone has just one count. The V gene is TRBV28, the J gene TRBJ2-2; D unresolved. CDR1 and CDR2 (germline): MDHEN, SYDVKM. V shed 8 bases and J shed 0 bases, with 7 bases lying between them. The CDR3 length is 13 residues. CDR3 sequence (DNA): TGTGCCAGCCTAACTTCGAACACCGGGGAGCTGTTTTTT. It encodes CASLTSNTGELFF. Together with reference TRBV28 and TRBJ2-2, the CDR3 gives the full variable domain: DVKVTQSSRYLVKRTGEKVFLECVQDMDHENMFWYRQDPGLGLRLIYFSYDVKMKEKGDIPEGYSVSREKKERFSLILESASTNQTSMYLCASLTSNTGELFFGEGSRLTVL.

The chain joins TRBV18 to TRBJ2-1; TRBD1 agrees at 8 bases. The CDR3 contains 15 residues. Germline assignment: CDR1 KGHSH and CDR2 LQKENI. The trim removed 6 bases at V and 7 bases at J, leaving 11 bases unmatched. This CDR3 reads CASSVGQGLRNEQFF. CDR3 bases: TGTGCCAGCTCGGTCGGACAGGGCCTTAGAAATGAGCAGTTCTTC.